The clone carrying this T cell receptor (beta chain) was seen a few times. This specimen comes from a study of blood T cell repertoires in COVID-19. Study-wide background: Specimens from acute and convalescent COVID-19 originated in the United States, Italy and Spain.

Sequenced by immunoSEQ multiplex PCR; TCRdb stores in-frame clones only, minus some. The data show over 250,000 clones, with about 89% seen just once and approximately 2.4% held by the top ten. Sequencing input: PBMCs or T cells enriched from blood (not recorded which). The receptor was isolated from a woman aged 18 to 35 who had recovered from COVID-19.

CDR3 in amino acids: CASSQTGGYSYEQYF. The CDR3 DNA is TGTGCCAGCAGCCAAACGGGGGGGTATTCCTACGAGCAGTACTTC. The rearrangement joins TRBV5-8 to TRBJ2-7, with 8 bases lining up with TRBD2. Germline V CDR1 and CDR2: SGHTS, YDEGEE. J lost 1 base, V lost 4 bases, and 7 bases had no gene match. This CDR3 has 15 amino acids.